These 7 T cell receptor beta chains share one sample of origin, sequenced in a study of blood T cell repertoires in COVID-19. TCRdb's table, derived via immunoSEQ multiplex PCR, lists solely in-frame clones and lacks some. The profile shows 100,000 to 140,000 clones, around four fifths of them singletons. The specimen sequenced was peripheral blood. The receptors were gathered from a man in his 70s with acute or convalescent COVID-19.

CDR3 protein: CASRLNRENTEAFF. The CDR3 coding sequence is TGCGCCAGCAGACTAAACCGGGAGAACACTGAAGCTTTCTTT. The chain carries TRBV5-1 and TRBJ1-1; the D is unclear. CDR3 size: 14 residues. V was pared by 5 bases and J by 1 base, with 12 bases between. Germline V gene sequence: CDR1 SGHRS, CDR2 YFSETQ.

V usage is TRBV9 and J usage is TRBJ1-6; 8 nucleotides line up with TRBD1. Germline V CDR1 and CDR2: SGDLS, YYNGEE. Losses at the gene ends were 7 bases for V and 0 bases for J; bases not matched to a gene: 9. CDR3 length: 17 amino acids. Written as DNA, the CDR3 is TGTGCCAGCGGTGGGACAGGAGATGCCTCCTATAATTCACCCCTCCACTTT. This sequence encodes CASGGTGDASYNSPLHF.

This clone was picked up one time. V and J are TRBV3-1 (or the pseudogene TRBV3-2) and TRBJ1-3, with D possibly being TRBD1 (5 bases). V dropped 3 bases and J dropped 5 bases, with 8 bases sitting between them. Germline V gene lookup returns CDR1 LGHDT and CDR2 YNNKEL (reference sequence). This CDR3 spans 13 amino acids. Here the CDR3 reads CASSQEGRNTIYF. Written as DNA, the CDR3 is TGTGCCAGCAGCCAGGAGGGACGAAACACCATATATTTT.

Turning to this clone: The junction differs from germline at one of its ends, possibly a read error. The chain recombines TRBV5-1 with TRBJ2-1; D is possibly TRBD1 (6 bases). The length of the CDR3 is 15 residues. Looked up from germline, CDR1 is SGHRS and CDR2 is YFSETQ. The CDR3 DNA reads TGCGCCAGCACCTTGCAGGGGAGCTCCTACAATGAGCAGTTCTTC. This translates into CASTLQGSSYNEQFF. Full variable domain (rest looked up from reference TRBV5-1 and TRBJ2-1): KAGVTQTPRYLIKTRGQQVTLSCSPISGHRSVSWYQQTPGQGLQFLFEYFSETQRNKGNFPGRFSGRQFSNSRSEMNVSTLELGDSALYLCASTLQGSSYNEQFFGPGTRLTVL.

V gene TRBV3-1 (or the pseudogene TRBV3-2) combines with J gene TRBJ1-3, with a tentative D call TRBD1 (5 bases). V gave up 4 bases and J gave up 0 bases, with 7 bases separating them. Per germline, CDR1 LGHDT and CDR2 YNNKEL (reference sequence). The CDR3 is 14 amino acids. The CDR3 coding sequence is TGTGCCAGCAGCCCGACAGTCTCTGGAAACACCATATATTTT. Protein: CASSPTVSGNTIYF.

The V and J genes are TRBV19 and TRBJ2-2; 8 bases align to TRBD2. The CDR3 extends over 15 amino acids. The germline CDR1 and CDR2 sequences are LNHDA and SQIVND (reference sequence). Trimming cost V 6 bases and J 4 bases; bases outside gene matches: 7. The CDR3 is CASSLSRGATGELFF. DNA of the CDR3: TGTGCCAGTAGCCTCTCGCGGGGGGCCACCGGGGAGCTGTTTTTT.

The V call is TRBV14, the J call TRBJ2-1, with TRBD2 as a possible D gene (5 bases). The CDR3 spans 14 residues. Germline V gives CDR1 SGHDN, CDR2 FVKESK. The germline V and J ends were trimmed by 0 bases and 8 bases, with 11 bases remaining between them. The CDR3 sequence: CASSQDGLAHEQFF. CDR3 DNA: TGTGCCAGCAGCCAAGACGGCCTAGCCCATGAGCAGTTCTTC.